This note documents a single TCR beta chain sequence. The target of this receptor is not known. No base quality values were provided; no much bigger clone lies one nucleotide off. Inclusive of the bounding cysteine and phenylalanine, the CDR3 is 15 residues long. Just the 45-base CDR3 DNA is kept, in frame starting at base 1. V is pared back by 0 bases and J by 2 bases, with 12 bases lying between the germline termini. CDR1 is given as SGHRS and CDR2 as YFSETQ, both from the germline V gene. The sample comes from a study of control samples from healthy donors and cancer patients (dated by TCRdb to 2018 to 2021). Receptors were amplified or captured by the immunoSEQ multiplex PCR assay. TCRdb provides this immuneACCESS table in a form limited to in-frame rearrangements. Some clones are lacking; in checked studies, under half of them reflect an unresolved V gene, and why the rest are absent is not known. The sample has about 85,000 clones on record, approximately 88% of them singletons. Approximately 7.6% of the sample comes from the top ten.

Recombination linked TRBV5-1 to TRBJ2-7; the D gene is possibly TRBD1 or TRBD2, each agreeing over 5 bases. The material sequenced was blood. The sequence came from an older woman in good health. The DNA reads TGCGCCAGCAGCTTGGTTTCAGGGAGTGCCTACGAGCAGTACTTC. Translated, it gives CASSLVSGSAYEQYF.